The rows below give T cell receptor beta chains drawn from one sample of a study of blood T cell repertoires in COVID-19. Libraries were prepared by immunoSEQ multiplex PCR; TCRdb keeps only in-frame clonotypes and omits some of them. The repertoire holds under 45,000 clones, with 80% to 90% as singletons. Sequenced material: peripheral blood. The receptors were sampled from a human donor in a cohort sampled during active COVID-19. CDR3s include the opening cysteine and the closing phenylalanine or tryptophan. The D gene is left open where the match is weak. A row's size may be missing; if present it is once, few, many or a size class.

abundance	v_gene	d_gene	j_gene	CDR3aa	CDR3nt
NA	TRBV7-6	NA	TRBJ2-1	CASSLGQELYNEQFF	TGTGCCAGCAGCTTAGGCCAGGAATTGTACAATGAGCAGTTCTTC
NA	TRBV4-1	TRBD1	TRBJ1-2	CASSQVPGQNYGYTF	TGCGCCAGCAGCCAGGTACCGGGACAGAACTATGGCTACACCTTC
NA	TRBV2	NA	TRBJ2-3	CASSVYKGPTDTQYF	TGTGCCAGCAGTGTATACAAGGGGCCGACAGATACGCAGTATTTT
NA	TRBV15	NA	TRBJ1-1	CATSRKQAWNTEAFF	TGTGCCACCAGCAGAAAACAGGCCTGGAACACTGAAGCTTTCTTT
NA	TRBV9	TRBD2	TRBJ2-1	CASSPRFGLVDSNEQFF	TGTGCCAGCAGCCCCCGTTTCGGACTAGTAGATAGCAATGAGCAGTTCTTC
once	TRBV30	NA	TRBJ1-1	CAWSPGQQNTEAFF	TGTGCCTGGAGTCCAGGACAGCAGAACACTGAAGCTTTCTTT
NA	TRBV5-1	NA	TRBJ1-2	CASSPDSSGVRYGYTF	TGCGCCAGCAGCCCCGATTCTTCCGGGGTCAGATATGGCTACACCTTC
NA	TRBV5-1	NA	TRBJ1-2	CASSPNSNYGYTF	TGCGCCAGCAGCCCCAACTCTAACTATGGCTACACCTTC
NA	TRBV27	NA	TRBJ1-2	CASSYIPGQGDGYTF	TGTGCCAGCAGTTATATACCCGGGCAGGGCGATGGCTACACCTTC
once	TRBV21-1	NA	TRBJ1-5	CARGDRGPYQPQHF	TGTGCCAGGGGGGACAGGGGGCCTTATCAGCCCCAGCATTTT
NA	TRBV2	NA	TRBJ2-3	CASTLQGGLSTDTQYF	TGTGCCAGCACTCTACAGGGAGGGCTTAGCACAGATACGCAGTATTTT
NA	TRBV6-6	TRBD2	TRBJ2-1	CASNLQGLAGIEQFF	TGTGCCAGCAATTTACAGGGACTAGCGGGGATAGAGCAGTTCTTC
NA	TRBV3-1/TRBV3-2	TRBD1	TRBJ1-2	CASSQAGGRGRGNYGYTF	TGTGCCAGCAGCCAAGCAGGGGGCAGGGGGCGAGGAAACTATGGCTACACCTTC